The entry below gives a single TCR beta chain sequence along with its context. Its antigen is not known. This specimen includes other DNA sequences encoding the same CDR3. The data derive from a study of OX40 agonist ivuxolimab in advanced cancers. About the study: Clinicians treated patients with ivuxolimab, an agonistic anti-OX40 (CD134) antibody. General study results and limits: Antigen specificity was not determined for the expanded peripheral T cells. Also showing low normalized T-cell clonal expansion were some of the nonresponders. In general, CD8+ T cells held more expanded clones than CD4+ did, on average.

Per germline, CDR1 SGHAT and CDR2 FQNNGV. V was cut by 3 bases and J by 0 bases, with 6 bases left in between. This CDR3 contains 14 residues. This table comes from immunoSEQ multiplex PCR, and its TCRdb copy is limited to in-frame clones, with some not included. The profile shows over 80,000 clones, more than 75% of them singletons. This material consisted of CD4+ or CD8+ T cells sorted from blood, taken in a trial of the OX40 agonist ivuxolimab. V usage is TRBV11-2 and J usage is TRBJ1-3; D call uncertain. The receptor was isolated from an adult with an advanced solid tumor such as melanoma, head and neck, liver or kidney cancer. CDR3 residues: CASSFSDSGNTIYF. The CDR3, as DNA: TGTGCCAGCAGCTTTTCAGACTCTGGAAACACCATATATTTT. The complete variable domain, with remaining parts taken from reference TRBV11-2 and TRBJ1-3, reads EAGVAQSPRYKIIEKRQSVAFWCNPISGHATLYWYQQILGQGPKLLIQFQNNGVVDDSQLPKDRFSAERLKGVDSTLKIQPAKLEDSAVYLCASSFSDSGNTIYFGEGSWLTVV.